This is a list of T cell receptor beta chains from one sample in a study of CD8 T cells in ankylosing spondylitis. TCRdb fed the 5' RACE reads into MiXCR, producing one record per CDR3 protein. The repertoire holds 150,000 to 200,000 distinct CDR3 sequences, with 15% to 20% as singletons. The sequenced sample consisted of blood, either unsorted or a sorted T cell fraction (not recorded which). The source is a male donor aged 10 to 30 with ankylosing spondylitis or in good health (not recorded which). Both conserved end residues are part of each CDR3. D genes are given only for firm matches. Clone size is stated in some rows and not others, as once, few, many or a class when expanded.

CDR3nt: TGTGCCAGCAGTTGGACTGCAACTGGAAACACCATATATTTT
CDR3aa: CASSWTATGNTIYF
j_gene: TRBJ1-3
v_gene: TRBV12-3/TRBV12-4
len: 14
d_gene: .
abundance: many

CDR3nt: TGTGCCAGCACCCAGGGACGTGGCGAGCAGTACTTC
CDR3aa: CASTQGRGEQYF
j_gene: TRBJ2-7
v_gene: TRBV7-9
len: 12
d_gene: .
abundance: many

CDR3nt: TGTGCCAGCAGTCCAACCCCGGACAGACAAGAGACCCAGTACTTC
CDR3aa: CASSPTPDRQETQYF
j_gene: TRBJ2-5
v_gene: TRBV27
len: 15
d_gene: .
abundance: .

CDR3nt: TGTGCCAGCAGTTTTCCCTCGCTCCGGGGCAGGGCAGAAGGCTACACCTTC
CDR3aa: CASSFPSLRGRAEGYTF
j_gene: TRBJ1-2
v_gene: TRBV12-3/TRBV12-4
len: 17
d_gene: .
abundance: many

CDR3nt: TGTGCCACCAGCAGGGAAGGTTTCCGGGATGAAGCTTTCTTT
CDR3aa: CATSREGFRDEAFF
j_gene: TRBJ1-1
v_gene: TRBV15
len: 14
d_gene: .
abundance: .

CDR3nt: TGTGCCAGCAGCTTAATGGGACAGGGGAGTAACACCATATATTTT
CDR3aa: CASSLMGQGSNTIYF
j_gene: TRBJ1-3
v_gene: TRBV7-2
len: 15
d_gene: TRBD1
abundance: many

CDR3nt: TGCAGCGTTGAAGATTCCAGGGTCGGTAAGACCCAGTACTTC
CDR3aa: CSVEDSRVGKTQYF
j_gene: TRBJ2-5
v_gene: TRBV29-1
len: 14
d_gene: .
abundance: .

CDR3nt: TGTGCCAGCAGGGTTCGGGACAGCACCTACGAGCAGTACTTC
CDR3aa: CASRVRDSTYEQYF
j_gene: TRBJ2-7
v_gene: TRBV6-6
len: 14
d_gene: TRBD1
abundance: many

CDR3nt: TGCAGCGTTGGACAGCGGAACACTGAAGCTTTCTTT
CDR3aa: CSVGQRNTEAFF
j_gene: TRBJ1-1
v_gene: TRBV29-1
len: 12
d_gene: .
abundance: many

CDR3nt: TGTGCCAGCACCGCGGACAGGGCTAAGAACACCGGGGAGCTGTTTTTT
CDR3aa: CASTADRAKNTGELFF
j_gene: TRBJ2-2
v_gene: TRBV6-2/TRBV6-3
len: 16
d_gene: TRBD1
abundance: many

CDR3nt: TGTGCCATCAGTGAGTCGGGAGAAAAACTGTTTTTT
CDR3aa: CAISESGEKLFF
j_gene: TRBJ1-4
v_gene: TRBV10-3
len: 12
d_gene: .
abundance: many

CDR3nt: TGTGCCAGCACGAGACTAGCGGGAACCTACGAGCAGTACTTC
CDR3aa: CASTRLAGTYEQYF
j_gene: TRBJ2-7
v_gene: TRBV28
len: 14
d_gene: TRBD2
abundance: many

CDR3nt: TGTGCCAGCAGCCCATTAGCGGGAGGAATCTCCACAGATACGCAGTATTTT
CDR3aa: CASSPLAGGISTDTQYF
j_gene: TRBJ2-3
v_gene: TRBV6-5
len: 17
d_gene: TRBD2
abundance: few

CDR3nt: TGTGCCAGCAGCCCCATGACACTGGGGGGGGAGCAGTTCTTC
CDR3aa: CASSPMTLGGEQFF
j_gene: TRBJ2-1
v_gene: TRBV7-6
len: 14
d_gene: TRBD2
abundance: .

CDR3nt: TGTGCCAGCAGTTTGGAGGGACCCTACGAGCAGTACTTC
CDR3aa: CASSLEGPYEQYF
j_gene: TRBJ2-7
v_gene: TRBV12-3/TRBV12-4
len: 13
d_gene: .
abundance: many

CDR3nt: TGCAGTGCTAGAGATCTCACTACCTACAAAAACATTCAGTACTTC
CDR3aa: CSARDLTTYKNIQYF
j_gene: TRBJ2-4
v_gene: TRBV20-1
len: 15
d_gene: .
abundance: many

CDR3nt: TGCGCCAGCAGCGCGTCCGGGACAGGGTGGTCTGGTGAGCAGTTCTTC
CDR3aa: CASSASGTGWSGEQFF
j_gene: TRBJ2-1
v_gene: TRBV5-1
len: 16
d_gene: TRBD1
abundance: many

CDR3nt: TGTGCCAGCAGCAAGACTAGCGGGAGCACAGATACGCAGTATTTT
CDR3aa: CASSKTSGSTDTQYF
j_gene: TRBJ2-3
v_gene: TRBV21-1
len: 15
d_gene: .
abundance: .

CDR3nt: TGTGCCAGCACTAAGGGGCAAGAGACCCAGTACTTC
CDR3aa: CASTKGQETQYF
j_gene: TRBJ2-5
v_gene: TRBV12-3/TRBV12-4
len: 12
d_gene: .
abundance: many

CDR3nt: TGTGCCATCAGGGTGTTGGCGACCGGGGAGCTGTTTTTT
CDR3aa: CAIRVLATGELFF
j_gene: TRBJ2-2
v_gene: TRBV10-3
len: 13
d_gene: .
abundance: many

CDR3nt: TGTGCCAGCGAATGGGCCCAAGAGACCCAGTACTTC
CDR3aa: CASEWAQETQYF
j_gene: TRBJ2-5
v_gene: TRBV7-9
len: 12
d_gene: .
abundance: many

CDR3nt: TGTGCCAGCAGCTCTGGCCCTAGCGGGAGCCAGGGTACGCAGTATTTT
CDR3aa: CASSSGPSGSQGTQYF
j_gene: TRBJ2-3
v_gene: TRBV6-5
len: 16
d_gene: TRBD2
abundance: many

CDR3nt: TGTGCCAGCAGCTTGGGCCAAAGAGAGGATAATGAAAAACTGTTTTTT
CDR3aa: CASSLGQREDNEKLFF
j_gene: TRBJ1-4
v_gene: TRBV5-5
len: 16
d_gene: .
abundance: many

CDR3nt: TGTGCCAGTAGTAAATTTGGGTACTACGAGCAGTACTTC
CDR3aa: CASSKFGYYEQYF
j_gene: TRBJ2-7
v_gene: TRBV19
len: 13
d_gene: .
abundance: many

CDR3nt: TGCAGCGTCGGACAGGGCCATGAAGCTTTCTTT
CDR3aa: CSVGQGHEAFF
j_gene: TRBJ1-1
v_gene: TRBV29-1
len: 11
d_gene: TRBD1
abundance: few

CDR3nt: TGCAGCGCTACGGAATCTGGGGCCAACGTCCTGACTTTC
CDR3aa: CSATESGANVLTF
j_gene: TRBJ2-6
v_gene: TRBV29-1
len: 13
d_gene: .
abundance: many

CDR3nt: TGCGCCAGCAGCCTCAGGGCAACCTACGAGCAGTACTTC
CDR3aa: CASSLRATYEQYF
j_gene: TRBJ2-7
v_gene: TRBV5-1
len: 13
d_gene: .
abundance: many

CDR3nt: TGTGCCAGCAGTTTAAGGGGGATCACAGATACGCAGTATTTT
CDR3aa: CASSLRGITDTQYF
j_gene: TRBJ2-3
v_gene: TRBV12-3/TRBV12-4
len: 14
d_gene: .
abundance: many

CDR3nt: TGCGCCAGCAGCTTGGGCAGCGGGGAGCTGTTTTTT
CDR3aa: CASSLGSGELFF
j_gene: TRBJ2-2
v_gene: TRBV5-1
len: 12
d_gene: .
abundance: many

CDR3nt: TGCAGTGCTAGTTTGGACAATGAGCAGTTCTTC
CDR3aa: CSASLDNEQFF
j_gene: TRBJ2-1
v_gene: TRBV20-1
len: 11
d_gene: .
abundance: .

CDR3nt: TGTGCCAGCTCACGAAGAGGTAGCAGTTCCTACGAGCAGTACTTC
CDR3aa: CASSRRGSSSYEQYF
j_gene: TRBJ2-7
v_gene: TRBV28
len: 15
d_gene: .
abundance: many

CDR3nt: TGTGCCAGCAGCAAGGGGACTAGCGGGAACAATGAGCAGTTCTTC
CDR3aa: CASSKGTSGNNEQFF
j_gene: TRBJ2-1
v_gene: TRBV27
len: 15
d_gene: TRBD2
abundance: many

CDR3nt: TGTGCCTGGAGTGTTTTCGGGAAGGCGAACACCGGGGAGCTGTTTTTT
CDR3aa: CAWSVFGKANTGELFF
j_gene: TRBJ2-2
v_gene: TRBV30
len: 16
d_gene: .
abundance: many

CDR3nt: TGCGCCAGCAGCTTGGAGGGCGGCAATACGCAGTATTTT
CDR3aa: CASSLEGGNTQYF
j_gene: TRBJ2-3
v_gene: TRBV5-1
len: 13
d_gene: .
abundance: many

CDR3nt: TGTGCCAGCAGCCAGTTAGGGACAGTCGATTCTGAAGCTTTCTTT
CDR3aa: CASSQLGTVDSEAFF
j_gene: TRBJ1-1
v_gene: TRBV4-2
len: 15
d_gene: TRBD1
abundance: .

CDR3nt: TGTGCCATCAGGGACCTTCGGGGGGAGACCCAGTACTTC
CDR3aa: CAIRDLRGETQYF
j_gene: TRBJ2-5
v_gene: TRBV10-3
len: 13
d_gene: .
abundance: .

CDR3nt: TGTGCCAGCAGTTACGCTCTTGAGCGGGAGTCAGAGACCCAGTACTTC
CDR3aa: CASSYALERESETQYF
j_gene: TRBJ2-5
v_gene: TRBV6-2/TRBV6-3
len: 16
d_gene: TRBD2
abundance: many